In its sample, the clone carrying this T cell receptor beta chain was seen a few times. Its matching antigen is unknown. This entry is derived from a study of naive and memory T cell subsets. Study-level findings and limits: In CD4 and CD8 cells, diversity dropped from naive through EMRA.

The beta constant-region primer was an equimolar mix of two oligonucleotides covering TRBC1 and TRBC2. The ligated cDNA underwent four PCR rounds using SP2 and nested alpha and beta constant-region primers. MiXCR, run by TCRdb on the UMI-ligation and nested PCR reads, gives a single entry per CDR3 protein. The data contain some 21,000 distinct CDR3 sequences, 11% of them singletons. V dropped 2 bases and J dropped 5 bases, with 25 bases sitting between them. Per the germline V gene, CDR1 is SNHLY and CDR2 is FYNNEI. This CDR3 region has 19 residues. The chain combines TRBV2 with TRBJ1-3; TRBD1 might be the D (5 bases). The source of this sequence is a human donor in good health. The sequenced sample consisted of central memory CD8+ T cells from blood. CDR3 bases: TGTGCCAGCAGTGAATCGCTTCTTGGGACTAGGGTGGAGAGAAACACCATATATTTT. This translates into CASSESLLGTRVERNTIYF.